These 32 T cell receptor beta chains were all obtained from the same sample, sequenced in a study of T cell responses to AZD1222 COVID-19 vaccine. Assay used: immunoSEQ multiplex PCR; TCRdb lists only in-frame clones, some missing. In the table there are approximately 130,000 clones, 88% of which are singletons. The sequences come from peripheral blood, collected 28 days after the second AZD1222 dose. The receptor set was obtained from an adult who received the AZD1222 COVID-19 vaccine.

The V and J genes are TRBV30 and TRBJ2-7; no clear D. The CDR3 extends over 12 amino acids. V lost 0 bases and J 5 bases, leaving 8 bases between the germline ends. Germline values: CDR1 GTSNPN, CDR2 SVGIG (reference sequence). CDR3 sequence reads: CAWSVTLDEQYF. The CDR3 region has the DNA TGTGCCTGGAGTGTAACTCTCGACGAGCAGTACTTC.

This chain joins TRBV7-2 and TRBJ2-7, with no clear D. CDR1 and CDR2 from the germline V gene are SGHTA and FQGNSA. This CDR3 is 15 amino acids long. V lost 5 bases to trimming and J lost 0 bases, with 14 bases between them. The CDR3 loop reads CASSPSDFHSYEQYF. The CDR3 region has the DNA TGTGCCAGCAGCCCCAGTGACTTTCACTCCTACGAGCAGTACTTC.

The rearrangement links TRBV7-9 to TRBJ2-4, with D possibly matching TRBD1 (5 bases). Germline loops: CDR1 SEHNR, CDR2 FQNEAQ (reference sequence). V was shortened by 10 bases and J by 0 bases, with 13 bases between the two germline ends. This CDR3 has 14 residues. The CDR3 bases are TGTGCCATCCAGGGTGGGCTAGCCAAAAACATTCAGTACTTC. Protein: CAIQGGLAKNIQYF.

V gene TRBV19 combines with J gene TRBJ1-3; D unresolved. The ends were cut back, 5 bases at V and 0 bases at J, with 8 bases in the middle. Germline V gene lookup returns CDR1 LNHDA and CDR2 SQIVND (reference sequence). This CDR3 contains 14 residues. CDR3 DNA sequence: TGTGCCAGTAGTGGCAGTACCTCTGGAAACACCATATATTTT. It yields the protein CASSGSTSGNTIYF. The full variable domain, rest sourced from reference TRBV19 and TRBJ1-3, is DGGITQSPKYLFRKEGQNVTLSCEQNLNHDAMYWYRQDPGQGLRLIYYSQIVNDFQKGDIAEGYSVSREKKESFPLTVTSAQKNPTAFYLCASSGSTSGNTIYFGEGSWLTVV.

The CDR3 DNA follows: TGTGCCATCGCTTCCGGGACAGAGTACACCGGGGAGCTGTTTTTT. Translated: CAIASGTEYTGELFF. J is TRBJ2-2 and V is TRBV6-5; 7 bases align to TRBD1. This CDR3 comprises 15 residues. After removal of 10 bases from V and 3 bases from J, the junction contained 11 bases not matched to a gene. Germline V gives CDR1 MNHEY, CDR2 SVGAGI.

J is TRBJ2-1 and V is TRBV28; maybe TRBD2 (5 bases). The CDR3 has 16 residues. Germline loops: CDR1 MDHEN, CDR2 SYDVKM. V lost 5 bases and J lost 0, with 14 bases in between. In DNA, the CDR3 is TGTGCCAGCAGTCTAGCCCCGGTAAGCTCCTACAATGAGCAGTTCTTC. Translation: CASSLAPVSSYNEQFF.

This clone appeared a few times. The chain employs TRBV12-3 or TRBV12-4 and TRBJ1-6, with unresolved D. Trimming left V 3 bases short and J 7 bases short, with 7 bases between. The CDR3 runs 13 residues. CDR3: CASSFESNSPLHF. As DNA, the CDR3 is TGTGCCAGCAGTTTTGAGTCGAATTCACCCCTCCACTTT.

This chain joins TRBV6-5 and TRBJ1-2; possible D gene TRBD1, 6 bases. The CDR3 covers 13 residues. Germline values: CDR1 MNHEY, CDR2 SVGAGI. V lost 7 bases and J 4 bases, leaving 13 bases between the germline ends. The CDR3 nucleotides are TGTGCCAGCAAACGACAGGAGCCCTATGGCTACACCTTC. Its translation: CASKRQEPYGYTF.

V usage is TRBV6-5 and J usage is TRBJ2-5; 9 bases are shared with TRBD1. CDR1 and CDR2 (germline): MNHEY, SVGAGI. This CDR3 is built from 15 residues. The J segment lost 4 bases and the V segment lost 5 bases, leaving 8 bases of the junction unmatched. The CDR3 bases are TGTGCCAGCAGTCGACCGGGACAGGGAGGAGAGACCCAGTACTTC. The encoded protein is CASSRPGQGGETQYF.

The chain links TRBV20-1 to TRBJ1-1; TRBD1 might be the D (6 bases). CDR3 length: 11 amino acids. Germline CDR1 DFQATT, CDR2 SNEGSKA (reference sequence). Trimming removed 4 bases from V and 8 bases from J, with 11 bases in between. Here the CDR3 reads CSAKKGGEAFF. The CDR3, as DNA: TGCAGTGCTAAGAAAGGGGGGGAAGCTTTCTTT.

The CDR3 loop reads CASSLRGLAGYEQYF. CDR3 bases: TGTGCCAGCAGTTTGAGGGGACTAGCGGGATACGAGCAGTACTTC. The genes are TRBV28 and TRBJ2-7, with TRBD2 matching 13 bases. Germline V gene data show CDR1 as MDHEN and CDR2 as SYDVKM. V shed 3 bases and J 4 bases; nucleotides not matched to a gene: 3. The CDR3 totals 15 residues.

The chain combines TRBV9 with TRBJ2-2, with D tentatively TRBD1 or TRBD2 (6 bases each). Germline assignment: CDR1 SGDLS and CDR2 YYNGEE. The CDR3 is 16 amino acids. Deletions cut 4 bases from V and 5 bases from J, with 18 bases between. CDR3 nucleotides: TGTGCCAGCAGCCTCCTGGGGGGCGCGAGTACCGGGGAGCTGTTTTTT. Translation: CASSLLGGASTGELFF.

The genes are TRBV5-1 and TRBJ1-1; maybe TRBD1 (5 bases). V gave up 2 bases and J gave up 3 bases, with 29 bases separating them. The germline CDR1 and CDR2 sequences are SGHRS and YFSETQ. The CDR3 is 20 amino acids. CDR3: CASSFRTHRGRAAWDTEAFF. The CDR3 DNA sequence: TGCGCCAGCAGCTTCAGAACGCATAGGGGAAGGGCCGCTTGGGACACTGAAGCTTTCTTT.

V gene TRBV5-6 combines with J gene TRBJ1-1, with D uncertain. V shed 0 bases and J shed 1 base, with 10 bases lying between them. In germline, CDR1 is SGHDT, CDR2 YYEEEE. The CDR3 contains 15 residues. The CDR3 DNA reads TGTGCCAGCAGCTTGGTAGGACGGTCGAACACTGAAGCTTTCTTT. This codes for CASSLVGRSNTEAFF.

V and J are TRBV6-5 and TRBJ1-6; tentatively, D is TRBD1 (5 bases). The CDR3 is 16 amino acids. Germline CDR1 is MNHEY and CDR2 is SVGAGI. V shed 2 bases and J shed 6 bases, with 14 bases lying between them. The DNA of the CDR3 is TGTGCCAGCAGTTACCTTAACAGGCAGGGTAATTCACCCCTCCACTTT. Its translation is CASSYLNRQGNSPLHF.

V is TRBV6-5 and J is TRBJ2-3, with D possibly being TRBD1 (5 bases). This CDR3 is 13 amino acids long. Trimming took 10 bases from V and 1 from J, leaving 12 bases between them. Germline values: CDR1 MNHEY, CDR2 SVGAGI. CDR3 protein: CATETAGTDTQYF. The CDR3 nucleotides are TGTGCCACCGAGACAGCCGGCACAGATACGCAGTATTTT.

This chain uses TRBV4-2 with TRBJ1-4, with 8 bases that match TRBD1. V gave up 4 bases and J gave up 6 bases; unmatched junction bases: 10. The V gene's germline CDR1 is LGHNA and CDR2 YNFKEQ. The CDR3 has 16 amino acids. In nucleotides, the CDR3 is TGTGCCAGCAGCCCTCGGGTCGCGACAGGGGATGAAAAACTGTTTTTT. Its protein product is CASSPRVATGDEKLFF.

This clone is a singleton in its sample. The rearrangement links TRBV9 to TRBJ2-7, with no clear D. Between the trimmed V and J ends, which lost 3 bases and 6 bases, there was a span of 10 bases. The CDR3 consists of 12 residues. Germline lookup yields CDR1 SGDLS and CDR2 YYNGEE. The chain's CDR3 is CASSASRGEQYF. CDR3 nucleotide sequence: TGTGCCAGCAGCGCTTCTCGCGGCGAGCAGTACTTC.

This clone was counted a few times. The genes are TRBV6-4 and TRBJ2-3; 10 bases map to TRBD2. Germline lookup yields CDR1 MRHNA and CDR2 SNTAGT. J was trimmed by 2 bases and V by 2 bases; bases with no gene match: 1. CDR3 size: 15 residues. In DNA form, the CDR3 reads TGTGCCAGCAGTGACAGCGGGGGGGCCACAGATACGCAGTATTTT. It yields the protein CASSDSGGATDTQYF.

The rearrangement uses TRBV5-6 and TRBJ1-6; perhaps TRBD1 as D (5 bases). There are 17 residues in the CDR3. The germline V gene has CDR1 SGHDT and CDR2 YYEEEE. Trimming left V 4 bases short and J 0 bases short, with 14 bases between. As DNA, the CDR3 is TGTGCCAGCAGCCTGAGGGACCCGAGCTCCTATAATTCACCCCTCCACTTT. It is translated as CASSLRDPSSYNSPLHF.

CDR3: CASSLRQGYSYEQYF. In DNA form, the CDR3 reads TGTGCCAGCAGCTTACGACAGGGGTACTCCTACGAGCAGTACTTC. The chain carries TRBV11-1 and TRBJ2-7, with 8 bases that match TRBD1. Trimming cost V 2 bases and J 0 bases; bases outside gene matches: 3. CDR3 length: 15 amino acids. From germline, CDR1 is SGHAT and CDR2 FQDESV (reference sequence).

This rearrangement joins TRBV7-6 to TRBJ2-7; 11 bases line up with TRBD1. J gave up 6 bases and V 2 bases, and 3 bases lay outside the gene matches. The length of the CDR3 is 14 residues. Germline loops: CDR1 SGHVS, CDR2 FNYEAQ. The CDR3 sequence: CASSLRGQGGEQYF. DNA of the CDR3: TGTGCCAGCAGCTTAAGGGGACAGGGGGGCGAGCAGTACTTC.

J is TRBJ2-7 and V is TRBV5-4; 8 nucleotides agree with TRBD1. This CDR3 has 14 amino acids. Germline-derived CDR1 and CDR2 are SGHNT and YYREEE (reference sequence). V trimming: 4 bases; J trimming: 4 bases; junction bases outside the gene matches: 7. The DNA of the CDR3 is TGTGCCAGCAGCGCCGGACAGGGCAATTACGAGCAGTACTTC. Its protein is CASSAGQGNYEQYF.

The genes are TRBV7-2 and TRBJ1-2, with TRBD1 identical over 7 bases. Germline V CDR1 and CDR2: SGHTA, FQGNSA. V lost 1 base, J lost 3 bases, and 2 bases stayed unmatched. There are 14 residues in the CDR3. CDR3: CASSLEQGHYGYTF. CDR3 in DNA: TGTGCCAGCAGCTTAGAACAGGGGCACTATGGCTACACCTTC.

The chain carries TRBV27 and TRBJ1-4, with TRBD1 matching over 7 bases. CDR1 and CDR2 from the germline V gene are MNHEY and SMNVEV (reference sequence). This CDR3 has 15 residues. V shed 4 bases and J 2 bases; nucleotides not matched to a gene: 4. The CDR3 is CASSSNRGTNEKLFF. CDR3 sequence (DNA): TGTGCCAGCAGTTCCAACAGGGGTACTAATGAAAAACTGTTTTTT.

The chain joins TRBV30 to TRBJ2-7; D is undetermined. V was cut by 2 bases and J by 3 bases, with 5 bases left in between. The CDR3 sequence is 11 residues long. The germline gives CDR1 GTSNPN, CDR2 SVGIG (reference sequence). The DNA for the CDR3 is TGTGCCTGGAGTTCCCGCTACGAGCAGTACTTC. Its protein is CAWSSRYEQYF.

This sequence joins TRBV11-2 and TRBJ2-3; D is unclear. The germline V gene encodes CDR1 SGHAT and CDR2 FQNNGV. The CDR3 sequence is 14 residues long. The germline V and J ends were trimmed by 3 bases and 3 bases, with 10 bases remaining between them. The DNA of the CDR3 is TGTGCCAGCAGCTTGGCCCGGGCGACAGATACGCAGTATTTT. Amino acids: CASSLARATDTQYF.

The chain has TRBV5-1 and TRBJ2-7; maybe TRBD1 (5 bases). This CDR3 region has 14 residues. Germline lookup yields CDR1 SGHRS and CDR2 YFSETQ. Trimming cost V 0 bases and J 4 bases, with 11 bases left between them. The chain's CDR3 is CASSLVGTGYEQYF. In DNA form, the CDR3 reads TGCGCCAGCAGCTTGGTGGGCACAGGATACGAGCAGTACTTC.

The V and J genes are TRBV7-3 and TRBJ1-1; 7 bases align to TRBD1. V lost 5 bases to trimming and J lost 2 bases; unmatched junction nucleotides: 5. The CDR3 consists of 14 residues. The germline CDR1 and CDR2 sequences are SGHTA and FQGTGA. The CDR3 loop is CASSPTGSNTEAFF. CDR3 sequence (DNA): TGTGCCAGCAGCCCGACAGGGTCTAACACTGAAGCTTTCTTT. Using reference TRBV7-3 and TRBJ1-1 for the parts outside the CDR3, the full variable domain is GAGVSQTPSNKVTEKGKYVELRCDPISGHTALYWYRQSLGQGPEFLIYFQGTGAADDSGLPNDRFFAVRPEGSVSTLKIQRTERGDSAVYLCASSPTGSNTEAFFGQGTRLTVV.

The J gene is TRBJ2-7, the V gene TRBV12-3 or TRBV12-4; D gene uncertain. V was clipped by 5 bases and J by 3 bases, with 5 bases between them. This CDR3 has 11 amino acids. CDR3 in amino acids: CASSTYYEQYF. In nucleotides, the CDR3 is TGTGCCAGCAGTACTTACTACGAGCAGTACTTC.

The J gene is TRBJ1-2, the V gene TRBV9; D might be TRBD1 (6 bases). CDR1 SGDLS and CDR2 YYNGEE come from the germline V gene. Trimming removed 0 bases at V and 3 bases at J, with 12 bases between. The length of the CDR3 is 15 residues. The CDR3 sequence is CASSVEPNRDYGYTF. DNA for the CDR3: TGTGCCAGCAGCGTAGAGCCCAACAGGGACTATGGCTACACCTTC.

This sequence joins TRBV28 and TRBJ2-1; 7 bases match TRBD2. The CDR3 loop spans 14 amino acids. Looked up from germline, CDR1 is MDHEN and CDR2 is SYDVKM. J lost 0 bases, V lost 7 bases, and 3 bases had no gene match. The CDR3 sequence is CASNRGSSYNEQFF. CDR3 DNA: TGTGCCAGCAATCGCGGGAGCTCCTACAATGAGCAGTTCTTC.